Listed below are T cell receptor beta chains from one sample, sequenced in a study of T cell responses to AZD1222 COVID-19 vaccine. Assay: immunoSEQ multiplex PCR; the TCRdb copy retains only in-frame clones and omits some. Of about 150,000 clones listed, about nine tenths are singletons. Sequencing used peripheral blood, obtained on day 0 of AZD1222 vaccination. The source of these receptors is an adult in good health. CDR3s include the opening cysteine and the closing phenylalanine or tryptophan. D genes are given only for firm matches. The size of a clone is reported for some rows only, either as once, few or many, or as a class for expanded clones.

clone size: .
V gene: TRBV5-3
J gene: TRBJ2-1
D gene: .
CDR3 protein: CASHPRGEQFF
CDR3 DNA: TGTGCCTCTCATCCCAGGGGAGAGCAGTTCTTC

clone size: .
V gene: TRBV9
J gene: TRBJ2-3
D gene: .
CDR3 protein: CASSVVAETTDTQYF
CDR3 DNA: TGTGCCAGCAGCGTAGTAGCGGAAACCACAGATACGCAGTATTTT

clone size: .
V gene: TRBV9
J gene: TRBJ2-7
D gene: .
CDR3 protein: CASSAIQGPDGSYEQYF
CDR3 DNA: TGTGCCAGCAGCGCGATACAGGGTCCGGACGGTTCCTACGAGCAGTACTTC

clone size: .
V gene: TRBV7-2
J gene: TRBJ2-1
D gene: .
CDR3 protein: CASSLPLRNNEQFF
CDR3 DNA: TGTGCCAGCAGCCTGCCCCTCAGGAACAATGAGCAGTTCTTC

clone size: .
V gene: TRBV5-6
J gene: TRBJ1-2
D gene: TRBD1
CDR3 protein: CASSLVGTGSPGYTF
CDR3 DNA: TGTGCCAGCAGCTTGGTAGGGACAGGGTCCCCAGGCTACACCTTC

clone size: .
V gene: TRBV5-1
J gene: TRBJ1-1
D gene: .
CDR3 protein: CASSLGSGATEAFF
CDR3 DNA: TGCGCCAGCAGCTTGGGGTCGGGGGCAACTGAAGCTTTCTTT

clone size: once
V gene: TRBV6-5
J gene: TRBJ2-5
D gene: TRBD2
CDR3 protein: CASSYTGTSGRETQYF
CDR3 DNA: TGTGCCAGCAGTTACACCGGGACTAGCGGGAGAGAGACCCAGTACTTC

clone size: .
V gene: TRBV5-4
J gene: TRBJ1-1
D gene: .
CDR3 protein: CASSLAVNTEAFF
CDR3 DNA: TGTGCCAGCAGCTTGGCTGTGAACACTGAAGCTTTCTTT

clone size: .
V gene: TRBV7-9
J gene: TRBJ2-7
D gene: .
CDR3 protein: CASSLTGTLSYEQYF
CDR3 DNA: TGTGCCAGCAGCTTAACTGGGACACTTTCCTACGAGCAGTACTTC

clone size: .
V gene: TRBV4-2
J gene: TRBJ2-6
D gene: .
CDR3 protein: CASSRPGDSGANVLTF
CDR3 DNA: TGTGCCAGCAGCCGTCCTGGCGACTCTGGGGCCAACGTCCTGACTTTC

clone size: .
V gene: TRBV19
J gene: TRBJ2-2
D gene: .
CDR3 protein: CASSIMGQNTGELFF
CDR3 DNA: TGTGCCAGTAGTATTATGGGGCAGAACACCGGGGAGCTGTTTTTT

clone size: .
V gene: TRBV14
J gene: TRBJ2-5
D gene: .
CDR3 protein: CASSRSAEETQYF
CDR3 DNA: TGTGCCAGCAGCCGCAGTGCGGAAGAGACCCAGTACTTC

clone size: .
V gene: TRBV18
J gene: TRBJ1-2
D gene: .
CDR3 protein: CASSPTRDYGYTF
CDR3 DNA: TGTGCCAGCTCACCCACCCGGGACTATGGCTACACCTTC

clone size: .
V gene: TRBV18
J gene: TRBJ1-2
D gene: .
CDR3 protein: CASSPGRVNYGYTF
CDR3 DNA: TGTGCCAGCTCCCCCGGCAGGGTCAACTATGGCTACACCTTC

clone size: .
V gene: TRBV24-1
J gene: TRBJ2-5
D gene: .
CDR3 protein: CATSDLREQQETQYF
CDR3 DNA: TGTGCCACCAGTGATTTGAGGGAACAGCAAGAGACCCAGTACTTC

clone size: .
V gene: TRBV6-5
J gene: TRBJ2-3
D gene: .
CDR3 protein: CASRGAGSSTDTQYF
CDR3 DNA: TGTGCCAGCCGCGGGGCCGGTTCTAGCACAGATACGCAGTATTTT

clone size: .
V gene: TRBV28
J gene: TRBJ2-1
D gene: TRBD2
CDR3 protein: CASSLRRGAFNEQFF
CDR3 DNA: TGTGCCAGCAGCTTGAGGCGGGGGGCCTTCAATGAGCAGTTCTTC

clone size: .
V gene: TRBV10-3
J gene: TRBJ1-2
D gene: .
CDR3 protein: CAISESGGYGYTF
CDR3 DNA: TGTGCCATCAGTGAGTCGGGCGGCTATGGCTACACCTTC

clone size: .
V gene: TRBV6-4
J gene: TRBJ1-1
D gene: TRBD1
CDR3 protein: CASRAGQGAIGEAFF
CDR3 DNA: TGTGCCAGCAGGGCGGGACAGGGGGCGATTGGTGAAGCTTTCTTT

clone size: .
V gene: TRBV18
J gene: TRBJ2-2
D gene: TRBD1
CDR3 protein: CASSPRQGGSTGELFF
CDR3 DNA: TGTGCCAGCTCACCAAGACAGGGGGGAAGTACCGGGGAGCTGTTTTTT

clone size: .
V gene: TRBV28
J gene: TRBJ2-7
D gene: TRBD1
CDR3 protein: CASSSPGQGYEQYF
CDR3 DNA: TGTGCCAGCAGTTCCCCGGGACAGGGGTACGAGCAGTACTTC

clone size: .
V gene: TRBV15
J gene: TRBJ1-2
D gene: .
CDR3 protein: CATSRQLTGDYGYTF
CDR3 DNA: TGTGCCACCAGCAGACAACTTACAGGTGACTATGGCTACACCTTC

clone size: .
V gene: TRBV25-1
J gene: TRBJ2-1
D gene: .
CDR3 protein: CATGTYDDNEQFF
CDR3 DNA: TGTGCCACCGGGACATACGATGACAATGAGCAGTTCTTC

clone size: .
V gene: TRBV7-8
J gene: TRBJ2-5
D gene: .
CDR3 protein: CASSRDEGSGETQYF
CDR3 DNA: TGTGCCAGCAGCCGTGATGAGGGAAGTGGGGAGACCCAGTACTTC

clone size: .
V gene: TRBV28
J gene: TRBJ1-5
D gene: .
CDR3 protein: CASSLAGAGNQPQHF
CDR3 DNA: TGTGCCAGCAGTTTGGCGGGGGCGGGCAATCAGCCCCAGCATTTT

clone size: .
V gene: TRBV7-2
J gene: TRBJ2-7
D gene: TRBD2
CDR3 protein: CASREGLAELYEQYF
CDR3 DNA: TGTGCCAGCAGAGAGGGACTAGCGGAACTCTACGAGCAGTACTTC

clone size: .
V gene: TRBV15
J gene: TRBJ1-2
D gene: .
CDR3 protein: CATSRAEGHYGYTF
CDR3 DNA: TGTGCCACCAGCAGAGCCGAGGGGCACTATGGCTACACCTTC

clone size: .
V gene: TRBV5-6
J gene: TRBJ2-7
D gene: TRBD1
CDR3 protein: CASSFGTGGYEQYF
CDR3 DNA: TGTGCCAGCAGCTTTGGGACAGGGGGTTACGAGCAGTACTTC